Following are 16 T cell receptor beta chains from one sample sequenced in a study of T-cell memory formation after mild COVID-19. TCRdb processed the 5' RACE reads anew with MiXCR; each CDR3 protein has one entry. The data contain about 440,000 distinct CDR3 sequences, 20% of them seen just once; the ten biggest clones take up about 8.8%. The sample taken for sequencing was PBMCs or a T cell subset sorted from them (not recorded which). These receptors were collected from an adult woman who had mild COVID-19 (a few samples of this study predate the infection). Cell type and time point are not known.

The sample holds a few counts of this clonotype. V usage is TRBV4-3 and J usage is TRBJ1-2, with TRBD1 matching 11 bases. V dropped 1 base and J dropped 8; count of bases not matched to a gene: 9. CDR1 is LGHNA and CDR2 is YSLEER in the germline V gene. The CDR3 consists of 16 residues. The CDR3 loop is CASSQGIGQGAEGYTF. CDR3 coding DNA: TGCGCCAGCAGCCAAGGTATTGGACAGGGGGCGGAAGGCTACACCTTC.

The chain joins TRBV14 to TRBJ1-2, with no clear D. The CDR3 has 13 amino acids. V was pared by 3 bases and J by 2 bases, with 7 bases between. CDR1 is SGHDN, CDR2 FVKESK, per germline. This CDR3 reads CASSHTANYGYTF. CDR3 bases: TGTGCCAGCAGCCATACGGCCAACTATGGCTACACCTTC.

This clonotype was seen more than once but under ten times. The rearrangement joins TRBV21-1 to TRBJ2-7; TRBD2 is taken as the D call from the table, unchecked against the DNA. TRBV21-1 has pseudogene status. The CDR3 runs 17 residues. This CDR3 is CASSKSVGRESSYEQYF. The CDR3 DNA reads as TGTGCCAGCAGCAAAAGCGTCGGCAGGGAGAGCTCCTACGAGCAGTACTTC.

J is TRBJ1-1 and V is TRBV12-3 or TRBV12-4, with D perhaps matching TRBD1 (6 bases). This CDR3 has 14 residues. Trimming shortened V by 5 bases and J by 3 bases, and 13 bases separated the two germline ends. In DNA form, the CDR3 reads TGTGCCAGCAGTACAGGACAGACGTACACTGAAGCTTTCTTT. It specifies CASSTGQTYTEAFF.

J is TRBJ1-4 and V is TRBV5-1; D remains ambiguous. This CDR3 contains 14 residues. Germline V gene sequence: CDR1 SGHRS, CDR2 YFSETQ. The V gene lost 0 bases and the J gene lost 6 bases, with 9 bases spanning the gap. The DNA for the CDR3 is TGCGCCAGCAGCTTGGACGGGGTGGATGAAAAACTGTTTTTT. This codes for CASSLDGVDEKLFF.

The V call is TRBV18, the J call TRBJ1-3; 7 bases fit TRBD1. The CDR3 has 15 amino acids. Germline loops: CDR1 KGHSH, CDR2 LQKENI. The trim removed 6 bases at V and 0 bases at J, leaving 5 bases unmatched. CDR3 sequence (DNA): TGTGCCAGCTCGCCGGGACAGCACTCTGGAAACACCATATATTTT. As protein: CASSPGQHSGNTIYF.

This chain joins TRBV5-1 and TRBJ1-1; D is ambiguous. Germline CDR1 reads SGHRS; CDR2 reads YFSETQ. V shed 0 bases and J shed 7 bases, with 13 bases lying between them. The CDR3 covers 14 residues. The CDR3 nucleotides read TGCGCCAGCAGCTTGGGGCTTGCTGCTGTTGAAGCTTTCTTT. This gives the protein CASSLGLAAVEAFF.

This clonotype was found a few times. DNA of the CDR3: TGTGCCAGTGGACAGGAGGAAACTGAAGCTTTCTTT. Protein sequence: CASGQEETEAFF. This chain links TRBV3-1 with TRBJ1-1; 7 bases match TRBD1. There are 12 residues in the CDR3. V lost 9 bases and J lost 5; bases outside the gene matches: 6. The germline V gene has CDR1 LGHDT and CDR2 YNNKEL (reference sequence).

A few counts support this clonotype. The chain combines TRBV18 with TRBJ1-1, with TRBD1 identical over 8 bases. J lost 1 base, V lost 3 bases, and 7 bases had no gene match. The CDR3 covers 16 residues. Germline V lookup: CDR1 KGHSH, CDR2 LQKENI. For the CDR3, the DNA is TGTGCCAGCTCACCCCTCGGACAGGGTAAGAACACTGAAGCTTTCTTT. It translates to CASSPLGQGKNTEAFF. Together with reference TRBV18 and TRBJ1-1, the CDR3 gives the full variable domain: NAGVMQNPRHLVRRRGQEARLRCSPMKGHSHVYWYRQLPEEGLKFMVYLQKENIIDESGMPKERFSAEFPKEGPSILRIQQVVRGDSAAYFCASSPLGQGKNTEAFFGQGTRLTVV.

This clonotype came up a few times. This rearrangement joins TRBV6-6 to TRBJ1-3, with D tentatively TRBD1 (5 bases). Germline assignment: CDR1 MNHNY and CDR2 SVGAGI (reference sequence). V shed 0 bases and J shed 0 bases, with 12 bases lying between them. The CDR3 extends over 17 amino acids. CDR3 loop: CASSYSTDSLSGNTIYF. CDR3 DNA sequence: TGTGCCAGCAGTTACTCGACTGACAGCCTCTCTGGAAACACCATATATTTT.

This clonotype was picked up a small number of times. The chain has TRBV6-1 and TRBJ2-7, with a possible D match to TRBD2 (6 bases). CDR3 size: 15 residues. The germline CDR1 and CDR2 sequences are MNHNS and SASEGT. V gave up 2 bases and J gave up 6 bases, with 17 bases separating them. The CDR3 region is CASSERGLGTSEQYF. CDR3 bases: TGTGCCAGCAGTGAACGGGGCTTGGGGACTTCCGAGCAGTACTTC.

The rearrangement joins TRBV5-1 to TRBJ1-1; 7 positions agree with TRBD1. Trimming at V came to 2 bases and at J to 4 bases, leaving 8 bases not matched to a gene. The length of the CDR3 is 15 residues. CDR1 is SGHRS, CDR2 YFSETQ, per germline. The CDR3 DNA reads TGCGCCAGCAGCTTAAACAGGGGATCAAGCACTGAAGCTTTCTTT. Translated, it gives CASSLNRGSSTEAFF.

This clonotype was observed at least ten times. The chain carries TRBV28 and TRBJ1-5; 7 bases line up with TRBD1. With V trimmed by 3 bases and J by 6 bases, 5 bases remained unmatched. Germline V CDR1 and CDR2: MDHEN, SYDVKM. The CDR3 is 14 amino acids. The CDR3, as DNA: TGTGCCAGCAGTTTTGTGACAGGGCCTCAGCCCCAGCATTTT. It specifies CASSFVTGPQPQHF.

A note on this clonotype: At one of its ends the junction is not consistent with the germline gene, which may arise from a read error. The chain employs TRBV4-1 and TRBJ1-1, with D possibly being TRBD1 (6 bases). CDR1 and CDR2 from the germline V gene are MGHRA and YSYEKL. The CDR3 totals 13 residues. The CDR3 loop reads CASSQVGEGGGVF. As DNA, the CDR3 is TGCGCCAGCAGCCAAGTCGGGGAGGGGGGGGGAGTCTTT.

This clonotype appeared a few times. A much larger clone lies a single base off, so this may be a read error. The rearrangement joins TRBV5-5 to TRBJ1-5, with TRBD1 as a possible D gene (6 bases). Looked up from germline, CDR1 is SGHKS and CDR2 is YYEKEE (reference sequence). V lost 4 bases and J lost 3, with 11 bases in between. CDR3 length equals 14 residues. CDR3: CASSIGQNNQPQHF. The DNA of the CDR3 is TGTGCCAGCAGCATCGGACAGAACAATCAGCCCCAGCATTTT.

This clonotype was recorded a few times. The rearrangement joins TRBV15 to TRBJ2-3; D remains ambiguous. Germline V gives CDR1 LNHNV, CDR2 YYDKDF (reference sequence). Between the trimmed V and J ends, which lost 1 base and 3 bases, there was a span of 8 bases. The CDR3 covers 14 residues. The DNA of the CDR3 is TGTGCCACCAGCAGAGGTCATTCTACAGATACGCAGTATTTT. As protein: CATSRGHSTDTQYF.